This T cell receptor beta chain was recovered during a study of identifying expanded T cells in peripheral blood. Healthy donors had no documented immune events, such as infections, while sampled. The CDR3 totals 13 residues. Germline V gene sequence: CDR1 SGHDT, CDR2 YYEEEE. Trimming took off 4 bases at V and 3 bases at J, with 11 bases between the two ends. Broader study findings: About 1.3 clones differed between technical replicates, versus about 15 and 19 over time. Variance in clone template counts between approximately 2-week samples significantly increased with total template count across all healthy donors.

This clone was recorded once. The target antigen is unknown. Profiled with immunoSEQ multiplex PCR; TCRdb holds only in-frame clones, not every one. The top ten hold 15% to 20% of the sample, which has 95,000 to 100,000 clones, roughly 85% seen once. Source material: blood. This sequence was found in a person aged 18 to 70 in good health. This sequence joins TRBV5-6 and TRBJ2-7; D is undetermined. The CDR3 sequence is CASSPDLGYEQYF. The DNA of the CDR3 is TGTGCCAGCAGCCCGGATTTGGGCTACGAGCAGTACTTC.